The present TCR beta chain was sequenced within a study of T-cell reconstitution after alpha-beta-depleted transplantation in children. CDR3 length: 14 amino acids. Germline CDR1 reads KGHDR; CDR2 reads SFDVKD. Trimming cost V 7 bases and J 5 bases; bases outside gene matches: 7. This clonotype was observed at least ten times. The target antigen is unknown. Notes on the study in general: Several hundred expanded graft clones reportedly gave rise to the alpha-beta T cells present about two months after transplant. TCRbeta diversity was high at day 60 in some patients (a result of surviving recipient T cells and thymic progenitors). Among T cells one year after transplant, newly produced cells accounted for most counts and diversity.

Preparation of the TCRbeta library was carried out with unique molecular identifiers. Using its own MiXCR run on the PCR reads, TCRdb lists one record per CDR3 protein. The data hold thousands of distinct CDR3 sequences, with around 5.3% observed a single time. This clonotype was sampled from a child less than two years old who had a stem cell transplant for acute myeloid leukemia, so the T cells may come from the graft donor. Specimen: PBMCs, mostly from graft donor cells, collected 180 days after TCRalphabeta/CD19-depleted stem cell transplant. The rearrangement uses TRBV24-1 and TRBJ2-5; 9 bases match TRBD2. CDR3 nucleotide sequence: TGTGCCACCAGCCCGGGACTAGCTACGGAGACCCAGTACTTC. Protein product: CATSPGLATETQYF.